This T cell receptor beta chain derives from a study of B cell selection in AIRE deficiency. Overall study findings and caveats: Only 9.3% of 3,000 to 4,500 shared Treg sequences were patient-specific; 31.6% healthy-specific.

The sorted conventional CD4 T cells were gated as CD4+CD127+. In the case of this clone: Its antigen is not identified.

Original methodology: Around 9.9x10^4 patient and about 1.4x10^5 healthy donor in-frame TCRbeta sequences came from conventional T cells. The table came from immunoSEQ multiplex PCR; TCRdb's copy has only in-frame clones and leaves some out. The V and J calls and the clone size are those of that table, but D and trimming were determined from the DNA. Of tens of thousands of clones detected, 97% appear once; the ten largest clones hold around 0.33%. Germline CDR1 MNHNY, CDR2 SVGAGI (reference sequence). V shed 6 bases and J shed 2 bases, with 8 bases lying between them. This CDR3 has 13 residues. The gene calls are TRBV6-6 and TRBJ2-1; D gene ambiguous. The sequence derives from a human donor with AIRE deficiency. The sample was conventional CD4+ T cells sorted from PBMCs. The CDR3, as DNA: TGTGCCAGCAGCAGAAACACCTACAATGAGCAGTTCTTC. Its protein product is CASSRNTYNEQFF.